One T cell receptor beta chain is described in this entry. In Seattle, patients joined the study during active infection and were tracked longitudinally. These data are taken from a study of blood T cell repertoires in COVID-19. About the study: Whether acute or convalescent, the COVID-19 samples came from the United States, Italy and Spain. From T cells, B-cell-depleted T cells, or PBMCs came the material, which was cDNA or gDNA.

The CDR3 is 16 amino acids. Trimming stripped 2 bases from V and 2 bases from J, with 12 bases between. The germline V gene encodes CDR1 MNHEY and CDR2 SMNVEV (reference sequence). As processed by the authors: The assay estimated nucleated cells by amplifying reference gene primers. Method: immunoSEQ multiplex PCR; TCRdb's copy keeps in-frame clones and lacks some. V and J calls and clone size are as listed in that table; D and trimming were resolved from the DNA. Of about 370,000 clones listed, around 90% were seen once; the top ten hold around 3%. The chain recombines TRBV27 with TRBJ2-2, with D uncertain. Sequenced material: peripheral blood. The clonotype originates from a woman in her thirties with COVID-19, enrolled during active disease. The CDR3 DNA reads as TGTGCCAGCAGTTTAAATTCCCCGGGTAACACCGGGGAGCTGTTTTTT. This codes for CASSLNSPGNTGELFF.